Included here is one TCR beta chain sequence, with context. The trim removed 2 bases at V and 0 bases at J, leaving 8 bases unmatched. This CDR3 spans 18 amino acids. The germline gives CDR1 SGHVS, CDR2 FNYEAQ. Here immunoSEQ multiplex PCR was the method, and the copy in TCRdb shows in-frame clones only, minus some. The table has over 9,000 clones, approximately 60% seen once; the top ten hold around 13%. The data stem from a study of radiation and T cells in renal cell carcinoma. Treatment of the sample: treatment-naive control, cytoreductive nephrectomy. Clear cell pathology was present in this patient's renal cell carcinoma. Control tumors came from 4 females and around eleven males, aged about 35 to 82.

The rearrangement uses TRBV7-6 and TRBJ2-1; 9 positions agree with TRBD2. The sample in question was tumor tissue, obtained from a patient whose treatment was nephrectomy without radiotherapy. The receptor's source is a man in his sixties with renal cell carcinoma. The CDR3 DNA follows: TGTGCCAGCAGCTTACTCTATAGCGGGAGAACCTCCTACAATGAGCAGTTCTTC. It translates to CASSLLYSGRTSYNEQFF.